Listed below are T cell receptor beta chains from one sample, sequenced in a study of blood T cell repertoires in COVID-19. The assay was immunoSEQ multiplex PCR, and TCRdb's table has in-frame clones only and misses some. The sample lists more than 300,000 clones; roughly nine tenths were seen once. Material for sequencing was PBMCs or T cells enriched from blood (not recorded which). These receptors were obtained from a young woman who had recovered from COVID-19. Each CDR3 is given with its conserved first and last residue. The D gene is left open where the match is weak. Size is stated for part of the rows, as once, few or many counts, or as a class when the clone is expanded.

CDR3 length: 15
D gene: -
V gene: TRBV3-1/TRBV3-2
clone size: -
J gene: TRBJ1-1
CDR3 DNA: TGTGCCAGCAGCCAGAGGCTCCAGGGTGGCACTGAAGCTTTCTTT
CDR3 protein: CASSQRLQGGTEAFF

CDR3 length: 16
D gene: TRBD1
V gene: TRBV19
clone size: once
J gene: TRBJ1-5
CDR3 DNA: TGTGCCAGTAGTATTGGCACAGGGGCTCTCAATCAGCCCCAGCATTTT
CDR3 protein: CASSIGTGALNQPQHF

CDR3 length: 12
D gene: -
V gene: TRBV28
clone size: -
J gene: TRBJ1-1
CDR3 DNA: TGTGCCAGCAGTTCCTCGACACGAGAAGCTTTCTTT
CDR3 protein: CASSSSTREAFF

CDR3 length: 15
D gene: -
V gene: TRBV5-5
clone size: once
J gene: TRBJ1-1
CDR3 DNA: TGTGCCAGCAGCTCTCAAGTTCAGATGAACACTGAAGCTTTCTTT
CDR3 protein: CASSSQVQMNTEAFF

CDR3 length: 13
D gene: -
V gene: TRBV7-9
clone size: -
J gene: TRBJ2-3
CDR3 DNA: TGTGCCAGCAGTTCGGGACTTACGAGGACGCAGTATTTT
CDR3 protein: CASSSGLTRTQYF

CDR3 length: 14
D gene: -
V gene: TRBV28
clone size: -
J gene: TRBJ1-4
CDR3 DNA: TGTGCCAGCAGTTTAAGCGGCGGCGCAGAAAAACTGTTTTTT
CDR3 protein: CASSLSGGAEKLFF

CDR3 length: 14
D gene: -
V gene: TRBV6-4
clone size: -
J gene: TRBJ1-2
CDR3 DNA: TGTGCCAGCAGTGGGCCCAAAGCTAACTATGGCTACACCTTC
CDR3 protein: CASSGPKANYGYTF

CDR3 length: 14
D gene: TRBD1
V gene: TRBV4-1
clone size: -
J gene: TRBJ1-2
CDR3 DNA: TGCGCCAGCAAGAGGACAGGCTCCAACTATGGCTACACCTTC
CDR3 protein: CASKRTGSNYGYTF

CDR3 length: 15
D gene: -
V gene: TRBV10-3
clone size: -
J gene: TRBJ1-1
CDR3 DNA: TGTGCCATCAGTGAGTCTAAGGCAGGGAGGGCTGAAGCTTTCTTT
CDR3 protein: CAISESKAGRAEAFF

CDR3 length: 16
D gene: TRBD2
V gene: TRBV5-4
clone size: -
J gene: TRBJ2-1
CDR3 DNA: TGTGCCAGCAGCCTCCCCCCTGGGCGGGAGTTCAATGAGCAGTTCTTC
CDR3 protein: CASSLPPGREFNEQFF

CDR3 length: 15
D gene: -
V gene: TRBV27
clone size: -
J gene: TRBJ2-1
CDR3 DNA: TGTGCCAGCAGTTACGAGACTAGGTTCTACAATGAGCAGTTCTTC
CDR3 protein: CASSYETRFYNEQFF

CDR3 length: 12
D gene: -
V gene: TRBV19
clone size: -
J gene: TRBJ2-1
CDR3 DNA: TGTGCCACCATGTGGGGCCCCAATGAGCAGTTCTTC
CDR3 protein: CATMWGPNEQFF

CDR3 length: 12
D gene: TRBD1
V gene: TRBV19
clone size: -
J gene: TRBJ1-1
CDR3 DNA: TGTGCCAGCTCGACAGGGGTCACTGAAGCTTTCTTT
CDR3 protein: CASSTGVTEAFF

CDR3 length: 15
D gene: -
V gene: TRBV5-1
clone size: -
J gene: TRBJ2-3
CDR3 DNA: TGCGCCAGCAGCCCTACAGGAGCTAGCACAGATACGCAGTATTTT
CDR3 protein: CASSPTGASTDTQYF

CDR3 length: 12
D gene: -
V gene: TRBV28
clone size: -
J gene: TRBJ2-3
CDR3 DNA: TGTGCCAGCAGTCTCCTGCACAGTACGCAGTATTTT
CDR3 protein: CASSLLHSTQYF

CDR3 length: 14
D gene: -
V gene: TRBV19
clone size: -
J gene: TRBJ1-1
CDR3 DNA: TGTGCCAGTAGTATATCGGCCGGAGAACCGGGAGCTTTCTTT
CDR3 protein: CASSISAGEPGAFF

CDR3 length: 15
D gene: -
V gene: TRBV28
clone size: -
J gene: TRBJ2-6
CDR3 DNA: TGTGCCAGCAGTTTAGCCAGGGCTGGGGCCAACGTCCTGACTTTC
CDR3 protein: CASSLARAGANVLTF

CDR3 length: 13
D gene: -
V gene: TRBV7-2
clone size: -
J gene: TRBJ1-3
CDR3 DNA: TGTGCCAGCAGCTTAGGAGGGGGAAACACCATATATTTT
CDR3 protein: CASSLGGGNTIYF

CDR3 length: 15
D gene: -
V gene: TRBV7-2
clone size: -
J gene: TRBJ1-6
CDR3 DNA: TGTGCCAGCAGGGTCACAGGGTTACATAATTCACCCCTCCACTTT
CDR3 protein: CASRVTGLHNSPLHF

CDR3 length: 14
D gene: -
V gene: TRBV28
clone size: -
J gene: TRBJ1-5
CDR3 DNA: TGTGCCAGCAGCTTCTTTCAGGGTAGGCAGCCCCAGCATTTT
CDR3 protein: CASSFFQGRQPQHF

CDR3 length: 13
D gene: TRBD1
V gene: TRBV29-1
clone size: -
J gene: TRBJ1-5
CDR3 DNA: TGCAGCGCACAGGGGGCTAGCAATCAGCCCCAGCATTTT
CDR3 protein: CSAQGASNQPQHF

CDR3 length: 18
D gene: TRBD2
V gene: TRBV28
clone size: once
J gene: TRBJ2-7
CDR3 DNA: TGTGCCAGCAGTTTCCCCCCTATTAGCGGGAGTGGTGGTTACGAGCAGTACTTC
CDR3 protein: CASSFPPISGSGGYEQYF

CDR3 length: 15
D gene: TRBD1
V gene: TRBV4-1
clone size: -
J gene: TRBJ1-1
CDR3 DNA: TGCGCCAGCAGCCAAGATGGGACAGGGGGCACTGAAGCTTTCTTT
CDR3 protein: CASSQDGTGGTEAFF

CDR3 length: 15
D gene: TRBD2
V gene: TRBV5-4
clone size: -
J gene: TRBJ2-7
CDR3 DNA: TGTGCCAGCAGCCCCTTTAGCGGGACTTCGGGCGAGCAGTACTTC
CDR3 protein: CASSPFSGTSGEQYF

CDR3 length: 14
D gene: -
V gene: TRBV19
clone size: -
J gene: TRBJ1-6
CDR3 DNA: TGTGCCAGTAGTTCAGGCCGAGCCAATTCACCCCTCCACTTT
CDR3 protein: CASSSGRANSPLHF

CDR3 length: 14
D gene: -
V gene: TRBV7-8
clone size: -
J gene: TRBJ1-1
CDR3 DNA: TGTGCCAGCAGCGGACAGTGGGGGAACACTGAAGCTTTCTTT
CDR3 protein: CASSGQWGNTEAFF

CDR3 length: 12
D gene: -
V gene: TRBV18
clone size: -
J gene: TRBJ2-1
CDR3 DNA: TGTGCCAGCTCACGGGCCGGCAATGAGCAGTTCTTC
CDR3 protein: CASSRAGNEQFF

CDR3 length: 15
D gene: -
V gene: TRBV2
clone size: -
J gene: TRBJ2-7
CDR3 DNA: TGTGCCAGCAGTGTTACCGGACACCCGCCTGGGGAGCAGTACTTC
CDR3 protein: CASSVTGHPPGEQYF

CDR3 length: 12
D gene: -
V gene: TRBV10-3
clone size: once
J gene: TRBJ1-2
CDR3 DNA: TGTGCCATCAGTCGGACAGAGTATGGCTACACCTTC
CDR3 protein: CAISRTEYGYTF

CDR3 length: 15
D gene: -
V gene: TRBV15
clone size: few
J gene: TRBJ2-7
CDR3 DNA: TGTGCCACCAGCGGAGGAACCAGGCGCTCCTACGAGCAGTACTTC
CDR3 protein: CATSGGTRRSYEQYF

CDR3 length: 16
D gene: -
V gene: TRBV7-2
clone size: -
J gene: TRBJ2-5
CDR3 DNA: TGTGCCAGCAGCCCACGACTAGGAGGTTGGCAAGAGACCCAGTACTTC
CDR3 protein: CASSPRLGGWQETQYF

CDR3 length: 17
D gene: -
V gene: TRBV4-2
clone size: -
J gene: TRBJ2-1
CDR3 DNA: TGTGCCAGCAGCCAGGCCCCGGGCGGAAACGAGGGCAATGAGCAGTTCTTC
CDR3 protein: CASSQAPGGNEGNEQFF

CDR3 length: 17
D gene: -
V gene: TRBV27
clone size: -
J gene: TRBJ2-6
CDR3 DNA: TGTGCCAGCAGTTTAATGGGACTCCTTACTGGGGCCAACGTCCTGACTTTC
CDR3 protein: CASSLMGLLTGANVLTF

CDR3 length: 15
D gene: -
V gene: TRBV4-1
clone size: -
J gene: TRBJ2-1
CDR3 DNA: TGCGCCAGCAGCCAAGTAGGCAGGCGCGTGAATGAGCAGTTCTTC
CDR3 protein: CASSQVGRRVNEQFF

CDR3 length: 13
D gene: -
V gene: TRBV30
clone size: -
J gene: TRBJ1-1
CDR3 DNA: TGTGCCTGGCCCCACCCGGGGAACACTGAAGCTTTCTTT
CDR3 protein: CAWPHPGNTEAFF

CDR3 length: 14
D gene: -
V gene: TRBV5-6
clone size: -
J gene: TRBJ2-6
CDR3 DNA: TGTGCCACCACACAGGGTGCCGGGGCCAACGTCCTGACTTTC
CDR3 protein: CATTQGAGANVLTF

CDR3 length: 13
D gene: -
V gene: TRBV18
clone size: -
J gene: TRBJ1-1
CDR3 DNA: TGTGCCAGCTCACCAGAGGGCCGTGGTGAAGCTTTCTTT
CDR3 protein: CASSPEGRGEAFF

CDR3 length: 14
D gene: TRBD1
V gene: TRBV19
clone size: -
J gene: TRBJ1-1
CDR3 DNA: TGTGCCAGTAGTCCTTCGGACAGGGCGCCTGAAGCTTTCTTT
CDR3 protein: CASSPSDRAPEAFF

CDR3 length: 14
D gene: -
V gene: TRBV15
clone size: -
J gene: TRBJ2-2
CDR3 DNA: TGTGCCACCAGCAGAGCAGGGAATACCGGGGAGCTGTTTTTT
CDR3 protein: CATSRAGNTGELFF

CDR3 length: 15
D gene: TRBD2
V gene: TRBV10-3
clone size: once
J gene: TRBJ2-2
CDR3 DNA: TGTGCCATCAGAGGACTAGCGGGGCCCGGCGGGGAGCTGTTTTTT
CDR3 protein: CAIRGLAGPGGELFF